This T cell receptor (beta chain) was observed in a study of T cell clones after liver transplantation. Produced via immunoSEQ multiplex PCR; TCRdb's table is partial and in-frame only. The sample shows approximately 71,000 clones, 80% to 95% of them seen only once. The clonotype comes from a human patient who received a liver transplant. The graft donor may have contributed some T cells. Source: CD4+ T cells from blood, taken about 27 months after liver transplant.

CDR3 DNA: TGTGCCAGCACGAGGGAGTTTGCAGATACGCAGTATTTT. Protein: CASTREFADTQYF. This chain connects TRBV7-8 to TRBJ2-3, with a possible D match to TRBD2 (5 bases). CDR3 length: 13 residues. With 7 bases removed from V and 4 bases from J, the gap between germline ends came to 12 bases. Looked up from germline, CDR1 is SGHVS and CDR2 is FQNEAQ.